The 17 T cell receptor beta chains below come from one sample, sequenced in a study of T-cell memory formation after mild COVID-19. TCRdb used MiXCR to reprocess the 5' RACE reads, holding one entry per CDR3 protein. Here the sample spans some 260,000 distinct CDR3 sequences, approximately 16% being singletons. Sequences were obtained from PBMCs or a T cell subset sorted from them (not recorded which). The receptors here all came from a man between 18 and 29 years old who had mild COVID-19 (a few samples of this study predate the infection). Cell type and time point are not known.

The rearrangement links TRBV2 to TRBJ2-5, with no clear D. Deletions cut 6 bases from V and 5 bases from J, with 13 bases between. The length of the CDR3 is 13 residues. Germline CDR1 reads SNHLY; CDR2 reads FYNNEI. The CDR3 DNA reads TGTGCCAGCAGGGGGTCGTTCGTCGAGACCCAGTACTTC. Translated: CASRGSFVETQYF.

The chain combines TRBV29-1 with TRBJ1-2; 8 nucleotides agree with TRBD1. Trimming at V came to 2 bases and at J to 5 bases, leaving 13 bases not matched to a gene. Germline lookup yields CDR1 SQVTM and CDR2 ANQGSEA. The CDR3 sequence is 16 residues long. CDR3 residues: CSVELVPGQDSYGYTF. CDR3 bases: TGCAGCGTTGAACTGGTGCCGGGACAGGACAGTTATGGCTACACCTTC.

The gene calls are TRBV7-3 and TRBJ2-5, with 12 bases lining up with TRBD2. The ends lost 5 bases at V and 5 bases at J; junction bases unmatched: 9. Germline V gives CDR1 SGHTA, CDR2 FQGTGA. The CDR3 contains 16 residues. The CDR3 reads CASSPGGLAGPETQYF. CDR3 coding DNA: TGTGCCAGCAGCCCCGGGGGACTAGCGGGTCCGGAGACCCAGTACTTC.

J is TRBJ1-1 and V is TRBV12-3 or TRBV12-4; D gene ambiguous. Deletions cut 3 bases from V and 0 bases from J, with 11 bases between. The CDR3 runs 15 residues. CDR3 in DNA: TGTGCCAGCAGTTTGCAGCAAATAATGAACACTGAAGCTTTCTTT. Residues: CASSLQQIMNTEAFF.

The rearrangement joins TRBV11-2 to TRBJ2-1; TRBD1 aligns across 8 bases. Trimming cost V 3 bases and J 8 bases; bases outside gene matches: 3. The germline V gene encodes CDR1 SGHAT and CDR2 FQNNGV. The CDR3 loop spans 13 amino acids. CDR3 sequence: CASSFRGPDEQFF. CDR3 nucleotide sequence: TGTGCCAGCAGCTTCAGGGGGCCGGATGAGCAGTTCTTC.

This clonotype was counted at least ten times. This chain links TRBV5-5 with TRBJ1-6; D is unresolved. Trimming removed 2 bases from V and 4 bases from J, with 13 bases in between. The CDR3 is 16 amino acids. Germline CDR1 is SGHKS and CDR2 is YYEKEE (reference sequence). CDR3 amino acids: CASSLGPPNYNSPLHF. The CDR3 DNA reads TGTGCCAGCAGCTTAGGACCGCCTAATTATAATTCACCCCTCCACTTT.

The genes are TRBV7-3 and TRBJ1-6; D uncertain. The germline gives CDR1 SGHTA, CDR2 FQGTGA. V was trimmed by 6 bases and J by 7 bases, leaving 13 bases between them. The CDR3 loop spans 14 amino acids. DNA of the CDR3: TGTGCCAGCAGTCAATCGACGGGCAATTCACCCCTCCACTTT. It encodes CASSQSTGNSPLHF.

The CDR3 protein is CASTRAGTPGETQYF. The CDR3 nucleotides are TGTGCCAGCACTCGAGCCGGGACCCCAGGGGAGACCCAGTACTTC. J is TRBJ2-5 and V is TRBV6-1; D may correspond to TRBD1 or TRBD2 (5 bases each). The CDR3 covers 15 residues. Trimming stripped 7 bases from V and 5 bases from J, with 20 bases between. Germline loops: CDR1 MNHNS, CDR2 SASEGT.

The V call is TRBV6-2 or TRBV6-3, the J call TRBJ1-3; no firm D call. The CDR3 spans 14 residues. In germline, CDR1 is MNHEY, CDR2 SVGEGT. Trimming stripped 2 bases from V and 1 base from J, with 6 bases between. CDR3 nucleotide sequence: TGTGCCAGCAGTTACGGGCAGTCTGGAAACACCATATATTTT. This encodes CASSYGQSGNTIYF.

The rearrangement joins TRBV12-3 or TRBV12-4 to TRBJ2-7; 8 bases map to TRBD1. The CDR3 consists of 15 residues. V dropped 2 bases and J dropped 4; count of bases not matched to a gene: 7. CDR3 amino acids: CASSLRGRGLYEQYF. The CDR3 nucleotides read TGTGCCAGCAGTTTACGAGGCAGGGGGCTGTACGAGCAGTACTTC.

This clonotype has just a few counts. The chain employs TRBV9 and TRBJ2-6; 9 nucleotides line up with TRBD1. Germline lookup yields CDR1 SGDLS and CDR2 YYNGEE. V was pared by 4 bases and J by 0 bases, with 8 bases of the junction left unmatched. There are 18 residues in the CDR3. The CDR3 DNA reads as TGTGCCAGCAGCTTAAGGGGACAGGGATACTCTGGGGCCAACGTCCTGACTTTC. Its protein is CASSLRGQGYSGANVLTF.

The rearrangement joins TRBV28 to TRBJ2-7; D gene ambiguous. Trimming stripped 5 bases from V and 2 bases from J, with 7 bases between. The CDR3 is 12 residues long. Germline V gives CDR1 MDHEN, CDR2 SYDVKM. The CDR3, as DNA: TGTGCCAGCAGTCGGCCCCCCTACGAGCAGTACGTC. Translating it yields CASSRPPYEQYV.

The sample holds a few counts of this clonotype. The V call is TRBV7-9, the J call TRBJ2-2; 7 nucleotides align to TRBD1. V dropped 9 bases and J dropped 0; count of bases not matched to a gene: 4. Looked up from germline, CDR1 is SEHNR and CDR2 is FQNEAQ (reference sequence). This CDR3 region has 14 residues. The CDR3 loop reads CARQGISNTGELFF. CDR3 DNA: TGTGCCAGACAGGGGATATCGAACACCGGGGAGCTGTTTTTT. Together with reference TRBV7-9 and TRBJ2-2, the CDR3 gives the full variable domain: DTGVSQNPRHKITKRGQNVTFRCDPISEHNRLYWYRQTLGQGPEFLTYFQNEAQLEKSRLLSDRFSAERPKGSFSTLEIQRTEQGDSAMYLCARQGISNTGELFFGEGSRLTVL.

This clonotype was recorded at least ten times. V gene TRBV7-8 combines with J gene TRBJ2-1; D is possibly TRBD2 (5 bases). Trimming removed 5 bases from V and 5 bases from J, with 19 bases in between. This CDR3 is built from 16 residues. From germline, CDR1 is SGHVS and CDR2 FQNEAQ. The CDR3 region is CASSHGSGSGNNEQFF. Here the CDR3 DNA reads TGTGCCAGCAGCCATGGAAGTGGAAGCGGCAACAATGAGCAGTTCTTC.

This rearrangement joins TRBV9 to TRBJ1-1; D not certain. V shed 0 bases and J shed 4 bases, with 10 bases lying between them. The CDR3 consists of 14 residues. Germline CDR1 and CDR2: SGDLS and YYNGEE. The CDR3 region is CASSVVWSGTEAFF. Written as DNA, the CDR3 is TGTGCCAGCAGCGTAGTCTGGTCCGGCACTGAAGCTTTCTTT. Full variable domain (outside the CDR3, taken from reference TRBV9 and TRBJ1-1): DSGVTQTPKHLITATGQRVTLRCSPRSGDLSVYWYQQSLDQGLQFLIQYYNGEERAKGNILERFSAQQFPDLHSELNLSSLELGDSALYFCASSVVWSGTEAFFGQGTRLTVV.

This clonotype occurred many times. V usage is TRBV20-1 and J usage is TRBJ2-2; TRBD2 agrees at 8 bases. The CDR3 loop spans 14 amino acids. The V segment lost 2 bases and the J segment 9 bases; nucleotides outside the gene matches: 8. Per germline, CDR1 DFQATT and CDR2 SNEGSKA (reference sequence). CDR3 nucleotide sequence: TGCAGTGCTAGACCCTCATTTAGCGGGAGGGAGCTGTTTTTT. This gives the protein CSARPSFSGRELFF.

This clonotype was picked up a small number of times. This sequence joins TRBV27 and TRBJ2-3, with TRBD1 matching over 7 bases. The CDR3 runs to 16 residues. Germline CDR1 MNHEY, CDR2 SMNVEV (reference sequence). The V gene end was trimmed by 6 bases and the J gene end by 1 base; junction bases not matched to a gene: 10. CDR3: CASSPRSGQGTDTQYF. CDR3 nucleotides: TGTGCCAGCAGCCCTAGATCCGGACAGGGCACAGATACGCAGTATTTT.